One sample yielded the 6 T cell receptor beta chains listed below, sequenced in a study of blood T cell repertoires in COVID-19. Measured with immunoSEQ multiplex PCR; TCRdb has only the in-frame clones, and not every one. The table records 150,000 or so clones, approximately 77% of them present only once. The sample comprised PBMCs or T cells enriched from blood (not recorded which). Receptors were obtained from a man between 60 and 75 years old who had recovered from COVID-19.

The chain joins TRBV2 to TRBJ1-3, with TRBD1 as a possible D gene (6 bases). This CDR3 is 14 amino acids long. CDR1 is SNHLY, CDR2 FYNNEI, per germline. The V end lost 6 bases, the J end lost 4 bases, and 13 bases lay between the germline ends. Here the CDR3 DNA reads TGTGCCAGCAGAGACCGGGACACGGGAAACACCATATATTTT. Residues: CASRDRDTGNTIYF. Full variable domain (missing parts from reference TRBV2 and TRBJ1-3): EPEVTQTPSHQVTQMGQEVILRCVPISNHLYFYWYRQILGQKVEFLVSFYNNEISEKSEIFDDQFSVERPDGSNFTLKIRSTKLEDSAMYFCASRDRDTGNTIYFGEGSWLTVV.

On this clone: The junction differs from germline at one of its ends, possibly a read error. The CDR3 sequence is CSVEETGRFNKQFF. CDR3 sequence (DNA): TGCAGCGTTGAAGAGACAGGGAGGTTCAATAAGCAGTTCTTC. The chain combines TRBV29-1 with TRBJ2-1; D might be TRBD1 (7 bases). Germline V gene data show CDR1 as SQVTM and CDR2 as ANQGSEA. This CDR3 has 14 amino acids.

V and J are TRBV19 and TRBJ2-7; 10 bases line up with TRBD1. The CDR3 covers 15 residues. The germline CDR1 and CDR2 sequences are LNHDA and SQIVND (reference sequence). V trimming: 3 bases; J trimming: 0 bases; junction bases outside the gene matches: 2. CDR3 protein: CASSIDRGLSYEQYF. For the CDR3, the DNA is TGTGCCAGTAGTATCGACAGGGGGCTCTCCTACGAGCAGTACTTC.

J is TRBJ2-1 and V is TRBV11-3; tentatively, D is TRBD2 (6 bases). There are 14 residues in the CDR3. Trimming removed 5 bases from V and 5 bases from J, with 13 bases in between. Per the germline V gene, CDR1 is SGHNT and CDR2 is YENEEA. CDR3: CASSPSGGNNEQFF. CDR3 coding DNA: TGTGCCAGCAGCCCCTCGGGCGGGAACAATGAGCAGTTCTTC.

The rearrangement uses TRBV18 and TRBJ2-3, with D possibly being TRBD2 (5 bases). CDR1 is KGHSH and CDR2 is LQKENI in the germline V gene. The CDR3 has 16 amino acids. The germline V and J ends were trimmed by 2 bases and 0 bases, with 12 bases remaining between them. For the CDR3, the DNA is TGTGCCAGCTCACCAGCGCAGCGGACGAGCACAGATACGCAGTATTTT. Protein product: CASSPAQRTSTDTQYF.

This chain uses TRBV5-1 with TRBJ1-4, with TRBD1 identical over 9 bases. V lost 2 bases and J lost 8; bases outside the gene matches: 10. The germline gives CDR1 SGHRS, CDR2 YFSETQ. The CDR3 runs to 16 residues. In DNA, the CDR3 is TGCGCCAGCAGCTTAATCCCGGGACAGGGAGGAGAAAAACTGTTTTTT. Translation: CASSLIPGQGGEKLFF.